Below, one T cell receptor (beta chain) is given with its context. Its target is unknown. The record originates from a study of CD8 T cells in ankylosing spondylitis. TCRdb called the 5' RACE reads again in MiXCR, with one record for every CDR3 protein. The sample consists of around 430,000 distinct CDR3 sequences, 17% of them appearing once. Study-level points and caveats: Enrichment of disease-linked clones was reportedly significant in matched ankylosing spondylitis synovial fluid. There was a TCR beta motif, made of roughly eight highly homologous variants, that appeared characteristic of ankylosing spondylitis blood.

The germline V gene has CDR1 LNHDA and CDR2 SQIVND (reference sequence). The ends were cut back, 3 bases at V and 0 bases at J, with 14 bases in the middle. This CDR3 has 17 amino acids. The clonotype was recovered from a male donor with ankylosing spondylitis. Specimen: blood, either unsorted or a sorted T cell fraction (not recorded which). This rearrangement joins TRBV19 to TRBJ1-4, with D tentatively TRBD1 (5 bases). DNA of the CDR3: TGTGCCAGTAGTATGAGGGAAACAGGTGCAACTAATGAAAAACTGTTTTTT. This codes for CASSMRETGATNEKLFF.